This entry features one T cell receptor (beta chain) sequence. Trimming cost V 2 bases and J 0 bases, with 8 bases left between them. This CDR3 spans 15 amino acids. The germline V gene has CDR1 KGHSH and CDR2 LQKENI. The data derive from a study of control samples from healthy donors and cancer patients. Clones were read by immunoSEQ multiplex PCR, and TCRdb kept only the in-frame ones, dropping some. The table records some 20,000 clones, around 85% of them present only once. The receptor was isolated from a man in his sixties with head and neck cancer. The gene calls are TRBV18 and TRBJ1-3; D remains unclear. The sequencing sample was made of PBMCs. CDR3 in amino acids: CASSPGQSSGNTIYF. The CDR3 bases are TGTGCCAGCTCACCAGGGCAGAGCTCTGGAAACACCATATATTTT.